These T cell receptor beta chains were read from a single sample in a study of cytomegalovirus exposure and HLA in healthy donors. Generated by immunoSEQ multiplex PCR, the TCRdb table keeps only in-frame clones and is missing some. The sample holds about 160,000 clones, 80% seen once. Sequenced: PBMCs. The source is a woman aged 50 to 60 in good health and CMV-seronegative. Both conserved end residues are part of each CDR3. The D gene is left open where the match is weak. A clone size is listed for some rows: how often the clone was seen (once, few, many), or a class if it is expanded.

V gene	clone size	J gene	D gene	CDR3 DNA	CDR3 protein
TRBV27	once	TRBJ1-4	TRBD1	TGTGCCAGCAGTTTTGGGACAGCCGGGACAGGGTATGAAAAACTGTTTTTT	CASSFGTAGTGYEKLFF
TRBV5-5	NA	TRBJ2-3	NA	TGTGCCAGCAGCTTCACTGGCGGGCCAGATACGCAGTATTTT	CASSFTGGPDTQYF
TRBV5-6	NA	TRBJ2-1	TRBD1	TGTGCCAGCGGGACAGTTTCTAACAATGAGCAGTTCTTC	CASGTVSNNEQFF
TRBV9	NA	TRBJ1-2	NA	TGTGCCAGCAGCGTAGGCGGACAGCTCGGCTATGGCTACACCTTC	CASSVGGQLGYGYTF
TRBV11-2	few	TRBJ2-2	NA	TGTGCCAGCAGCATACCCCAGGGGCGGAGGAACACCGGGGAGCTGTTTTTT	CASSIPQGRRNTGELFF
TRBV5-1	NA	TRBJ1-1	TRBD1	TGCGCCAGCAGCTTGCCCCAGAACAGGGGGATAGGGAACACTGAAGCTTTCTTT	CASSLPQNRGIGNTEAFF
TRBV5-6	NA	TRBJ2-4	NA	TGTGCCAGCAGCCCCGGGAAGGGAGTGCAAAACATTCAGTACTTC	CASSPGKGVQNIQYF
TRBV5-1	NA	TRBJ2-1	TRBD2	TGCGCCAGCAGCTTTGCGGGGGGGTACAATGAGCGGTTCTTC	CASSFAGGYNERFF
TRBV6-5	once	TRBJ2-3	TRBD1	TGTGCCAGCCAAGACAGGGGGCTGCGCACAGATACGCAGTATTTT	CASQDRGLRTDTQYF
TRBV18	NA	TRBJ2-7	TRBD1	TGTGCCAGCTCACCTCTACCGGGACAGGGGGGCGAGCAGTACTTC	CASSPLPGQGGEQYF
TRBV6-6	NA	TRBJ2-3	NA	TGTGCCAGCAGCCTTCTGGGGGGGGCCAGCACAGATACGCAGTATTTT	CASSLLGGASTDTQYF
TRBV11-3	few	TRBJ1-6	NA	TGTGCCAGCAGCTTAGACAGGAATTCACCCCTCCACTTT	CASSLDRNSPLHF
TRBV7-8	NA	TRBJ2-1	TRBD1	TGTGCCAGCAGCTCCCGACCAGGGGGCTCCTACAATGAGCAGTTCTTC	CASSSRPGGSYNEQFF
TRBV10-1	few	TRBJ2-1	NA	TGCGCCAGCAGTGACCCAGGGTTGGTGGCCAATGAGCAGTTCTTC	CASSDPGLVANEQFF
TRBV7-3	NA	TRBJ1-5	NA	TGTGCCAGCAGCTTAAATCTCATGGAGGCCACAGGGTCGAATCAGCCCCAGCATTTT	CASSLNLMEATGSNQPQHF
TRBV4-2	NA	TRBJ2-5	TRBD2	TGTGCCAGCAGCCTTGGGACTAGCGGGGGGGCAGCGGAGACCCAGTACTTC	CASSLGTSGGAAETQYF
TRBV6-6	NA	TRBJ1-6	NA	TGTGCCAGCAGTCTTCCAGGCCATAATTCACCCCTCCACTTT	CASSLPGHNSPLHF